One and the same sample provided the 19 T cell receptor beta chains below, sequenced in a study of post-analysis software for immune sequencing data. Whole-study results and caveats: Five or six TRBV segments, TRBV5-6, TRBV5-1 and TRBV20-1 among them, were found more frequent in patients than controls.

No antigen has been identified for these receptors. Libraries were made from TCR beta cDNA, and they carried unique molecular identifiers. TCRdb ran MiXCR on the PCR reads and lists one entry per CDR3 protein. The sample holds around 440,000 distinct CDR3 sequences, around 40% seen once. Sequenced: blood. All receptors derive from a girl aged 5 to 17 with multiple sclerosis.

Worth noting for this clonotype: One end of the junction is discordant with germline, which a read error may explain. The V call is TRBV27, the J call TRBJ2-4; D is ambiguous. The DNA end favors TRBJ2-7, so the J call may be wrong. CDR1 is MNHEY, CDR2 SMNVEV, per germline (reference sequence). The CDR3 is 14 amino acids. CDR3 amino acids: CASSLSASSFEQYF. CDR3 sequence (DNA): TGTGCCAGTAGTTTATCGGCCTCGAGCTTCGAGCAGTACTTC.

CDR3 sequence: CAISDPPGYEQYF. The CDR3 DNA follows: TGTGCCATCAGTGATCCTCCCGGCTACGAGCAGTACTTC. V gene TRBV10-3 combines with J gene TRBJ2-7; no reliable D call. The V end was cut by 3 bases, the J end by 3 bases, with 9 bases between. The germline V gene encodes CDR1 ENHRY and CDR2 SYGVKD. The CDR3 sequence is 13 residues long.

The chain recombines TRBV15 with TRBJ2-7, with 9 bases aligning to TRBD1. CDR1 and CDR2 from the germline V gene are LNHNV and YYDKDF (reference sequence). This CDR3 has 16 amino acids. Germline trimming cut 0 bases from V and 5 bases from J; bases unmatched to any gene: 8. CDR3: CATSRDSGTGSNEQYF. Here the CDR3 DNA reads TGTGCCACCAGCAGAGATTCGGGGACAGGGTCTAACGAGCAGTACTTC.

The chain employs TRBV12-3 or TRBV12-4 and TRBJ1-4; D remains unclear. Trimming shortened V by 6 bases and J by 8 bases, and 10 bases separated the two germline ends. The CDR3 sequence is 12 residues long. CDR3 sequence (DNA): TGTGCCAGCAGAATAGGGAACGAAAAACTGTTTTTT. Encoded protein: CASRIGNEKLFF.

This clonotype was detected only a few times. The V gene is TRBV28, the J gene TRBJ2-7; D possibly corresponds to TRBD1 (5 bases). V dropped 5 bases and J dropped 3 bases, with 23 bases sitting between them. The germline gives CDR1 MDHEN, CDR2 SYDVKM. This CDR3 comprises 17 residues. The CDR3 DNA sequence: TGTGCCAGCAGTCCCCCTATGGACAACGGATCGGTCTACGAGCAGTACTTC. Translating gives CASSPPMDNGSVYEQYF. The full variable domain, with the rest looked up from reference TRBV28 and TRBJ2-7, is DVKVTQSSRYLVKRTGEKVFLECVQDMDHENMFWYRQDPGLGLRLIYFSYDVKMKEKGDIPEGYSVSREKKERFSLILESASTNQTSMYLCASSPPMDNGSVYEQYFGPGTRLTVT.

This chain links TRBV24-1 with TRBJ2-3; TRBD2 agrees at 9 bases. The trim removed 1 base at V and 2 bases at J, leaving 9 bases unmatched. The CDR3 sequence is 18 residues long. CDR1 and CDR2 (germline): KGHDR, SFDVKD. CDR3 in amino acids: CATSDFESLAGPTDTQYF. The CDR3 region has the DNA TGTGCCACCAGTGATTTCGAAAGCCTAGCGGGACCCACAGATACGCAGTATTTT.

This clonotype was detected only a few times. V usage is TRBV12-3 or TRBV12-4 and J usage is TRBJ2-7; D unclear. The CDR3 is made up of 12 amino acids. V was trimmed by 3 bases and J by 6 bases, leaving 9 bases between them. The CDR3: CASSFRFTEQYF. The CDR3, as DNA: TGTGCCAGCAGTTTTCGGTTTACCGAGCAGTACTTC.

The gene calls are TRBV12-3 or TRBV12-4 and TRBJ2-1; 11 bases match TRBD2. The CDR3 runs to 14 residues. With 6 bases clipped from V and 5 bases from J, the junction kept 3 bases outside the gene matches. CDR3 nucleotide sequence: TGTGCCAGCAGGATAGCGGGAGGGAACAATGAGCAGTTCTTC. This translates into CASRIAGGNNEQFF.

The V call is TRBV7-3, the J call TRBJ2-1; TRBD1 is a possible D gene (6 bases). The CDR3 sequence is 14 residues long. V lost 5 bases to trimming and J lost 3 bases, with 11 bases between them. Germline V gene lookup returns CDR1 SGHTA and CDR2 FQGTGA. CDR3 region: CASSPGDNYNEQFF. The DNA for the CDR3 is TGTGCCAGCAGCCCCGGGGACAACTACAATGAGCAGTTCTTC.

This chain connects TRBV4-3 to TRBJ2-6, with 10 bases matching TRBD2. Losses at the gene ends were 0 bases for V and 0 bases for J; bases not matched to a gene: 2. Germline V CDR1 and CDR2: LGHNA, YSLEER. The CDR3 extends over 18 amino acids. CDR3 in amino acids: CASSQESSGSSGANVLTF. Here the CDR3 DNA reads TGCGCCAGCAGCCAAGAGTCTAGCGGGAGCTCTGGGGCCAACGTCCTGACTTTC.

The genes are TRBV24-1 and TRBJ1-2, with D hard to call. Trimming took off 4 bases at V and 4 bases at J, with 6 bases between the two ends. CDR1 KGHDR and CDR2 SFDVKD come from the germline V gene. This CDR3 region has 12 residues. The CDR3 DNA follows: TGTGCCACCAGTGACCAGACCTATGGCTACACCTTC. Amino acids: CATSDQTYGYTF.

As concerns this clonotype: Relative to the germline gene, one junction end is altered; a read error may explain this. The rearrangement joins TRBV10-3 to TRBJ2-7; D call uncertain. The germline gives CDR1 ENHRY, CDR2 SYGVKD. The CDR3 consists of 14 residues. For the CDR3, the DNA is TGTGCCTTCAGTGAGTCGGCTAGTTCCTACGAGCAGTACTTC. Translating gives CAFSESASSYEQYF.

The rearrangement links TRBV21-1 to TRBJ2-7; TRBD1, the table's D call, was not compared with the DNA. TRBV21-1 is given as a pseudogene. The CDR3 covers 17 residues. This chain's CDR3 is CASSKTPLGHRGYEQYF. The DNA for the CDR3 is TGTGCCAGCAGCAAAACACCCCTAGGCCACAGGGGGTACGAGCAGTACTTC.

This clonotype was detected a few times. This sequence joins TRBV29-1 and TRBJ2-5, with D maybe TRBD2 (5 bases). Germline assignment: CDR1 SQVTM and CDR2 ANQGSEA. The length of the CDR3 is 12 residues. The V end was cut by 5 bases, the J end by 5 bases, with 12 bases between. The CDR3 reads CSVPARGETQYF. For the CDR3, the DNA is TGCAGCGTTCCTGCCCGCGGGGAGACCCAGTACTTC.

The genes are TRBV5-1 and TRBJ2-2, with no clear D. Germline V gene lookup returns CDR1 SGHRS and CDR2 YFSETQ. V was trimmed by 0 bases and J by 0 bases, leaving 15 bases between them. The CDR3 loop spans 18 amino acids. The CDR3 loop reads CASSLDILDRPNTGELFF. The CDR3, as DNA: TGCGCCAGCAGCTTGGACATATTGGACCGCCCGAACACCGGGGAGCTGTTTTTT.

J is TRBJ2-4 and V is TRBV7-2; D unclear. Trimming took off 3 bases at V and 0 bases at J, with 12 bases between the two ends. This CDR3 comprises 16 residues. Germline V gene sequence: CDR1 SGHTA, CDR2 FQGNSA. The DNA of the CDR3 is TGTGCCAGCAGCTTTCACGACTCCCTAGCCAAAAACATTCAGTACTTC. Amino acids: CASSFHDSLAKNIQYF.

The rearrangement uses TRBV7-2 and TRBJ2-1; 7 bases fit TRBD2. The CDR3 has 15 residues. V trimming: 4 bases; J trimming: 4 bases; junction bases outside the gene matches: 7. Germline values: CDR1 SGHTA, CDR2 FQGNSA. The CDR3 DNA follows: TGTGCCAGCAGCTCTGCTAGCGGAAAATACAATGAGCAGTTCTTC. Its protein is CASSSASGKYNEQFF.

The chain links TRBV27 to TRBJ2-1, with D tentatively TRBD1 (6 bases). The CDR3 sequence is 15 residues long. V was pared by 4 bases and J by 5 bases, with 15 bases between. Germline CDR1 is MNHEY and CDR2 is SMNVEV (reference sequence). CDR3 sequence reads: CASSWGTGTHNEQFF. In DNA form, the CDR3 reads TGTGCCAGCAGTTGGGGGACCGGGACACACAATGAGCAGTTCTTC.

At least ten counts were recorded for this clonotype. V gene TRBV5-1 combines with J gene TRBJ2-6, with 7 bases that match TRBD2. Per germline, CDR1 SGHRS and CDR2 YFSETQ. With V trimmed by 4 bases and J by 1 base, 2 bases remained unmatched. The CDR3 sequence is 15 residues long. CDR3 residues: CASSPGGSGANVLTF. CDR3 nucleotide sequence: TGCGCCAGCAGCCCGGGAGGTTCTGGGGCCAACGTCCTGACTTTC.